These 26 T cell receptor beta chains originate from one sample sequenced in a study of blood T cell repertoires in COVID-19. Data came from immunoSEQ multiplex PCR; TCRdb stores just in-frame clones and leaves some out. Of some 420,000 clones in the sample, around 87% were seen once. Sequenced sample: PBMCs or T cells enriched from blood (not recorded which). These receptors were taken from a man under 40 who had recovered from COVID-19.

The rearrangement links TRBV27 to TRBJ2-5, with 8 bases that match TRBD1. Unmatched junction bases numbered 3, after V lost 3 bases and J lost 6 bases. Germline V CDR1 and CDR2: MNHEY, SMNVEV (reference sequence). CDR3 length: 13 amino acids. CDR3 in DNA: TGTGCCAGCAGTTTGCAGGGGGCGAAGACCCAGTACTTC. It translates to CASSLQGAKTQYF.

In nucleotides, the CDR3 is TGCGCCAGCAGCTTGGAGTCGGGGACAAACAATGAGCAGTTCTTC. Protein product: CASSLESGTNNEQFF. The gene calls are TRBV5-1 and TRBJ2-1; tentative D call: TRBD1 (6 bases). The CDR3 consists of 15 residues. Germline V gene sequence: CDR1 SGHRS, CDR2 YFSETQ. Trimming shortened V by 0 bases and J by 5 bases, and 12 bases separated the two germline ends.

This chain connects TRBV29-1 to TRBJ2-3, with TRBD2 identical over 15 bases. The trim removed 3 bases at V and 1 base at J, leaving 8 bases unmatched. The CDR3 length is 18 residues. From germline, CDR1 is SQVTM and CDR2 ANQGSEA. DNA of the CDR3: TGCAGCGTTGAGGTCGCTTGGACTAGCGGGGGGGGCACAGATACGCAGTATTTT. Translating it yields CSVEVAWTSGGGTDTQYF.

The CDR3 sequence: CASSLPGSNQPQHF. The CDR3 DNA reads TGTGCCAGCAGTCTCCCGGGGAGCAATCAGCCCCAGCATTTT. This chain joins TRBV28 and TRBJ1-5; no clear D. V was trimmed by 5 bases and J by 1 base, leaving 9 bases between them. Germline CDR1 reads MDHEN; CDR2 reads SYDVKM. This CDR3 region has 14 residues.

This chain links TRBV5-1 with TRBJ2-2; 10 bases agree with TRBD2. CDR3 length: 16 amino acids. Germline loops: CDR1 SGHRS, CDR2 YFSETQ. The V gene end was trimmed by 0 bases and the J gene end by 5 bases; junction bases not matched to a gene: 4. The CDR3 spells CASSLGSGRITGELFF. As DNA, the CDR3 is TGCGCCAGCAGCTTGGGTAGCGGGAGGATTACCGGGGAGCTGTTTTTT.

The rearrangement joins TRBV15 to TRBJ2-7; 7 positions match TRBD2. The CDR3 sequence is 17 residues long. Germline CDR1 reads LNHNV; CDR2 reads YYDKDF (reference sequence). Trimming at V came to 0 bases and at J to 0 bases, leaving 8 bases not matched to a gene. CDR3 protein: CATSREASGANSYEQYF. The CDR3 DNA is TGTGCCACCAGCAGAGAGGCTAGCGGAGCTAACTCCTACGAGCAGTACTTC.

This chain uses TRBV7-8 with TRBJ2-1, with a possible D match to TRBD2 (5 bases). Germline values: CDR1 SGHVS, CDR2 FQNEAQ. V was shortened by 2 bases and J by 6 bases, with 11 bases between the two germline ends. The CDR3 sequence is 14 residues long. Here the CDR3 reads CASSLSRDINEQFF. In nucleotides, the CDR3 is TGTGCCAGCAGCTTAAGCCGGGATATCAATGAGCAGTTCTTC.

The chain recombines TRBV24-1 with TRBJ1-6; D is possibly TRBD1 (5 bases). Germline CDR1 and CDR2: KGHDR and SFDVKD. V lost 7 bases and J 5 bases, leaving 8 bases between the germline ends. This CDR3 comprises 13 residues. The CDR3 protein is CATRQENNSPLHF. CDR3 bases: TGTGCCACCAGACAGGAGAATAATTCACCCCTCCACTTT.

The V call is TRBV7-8, the J call TRBJ2-1, with 9 bases matching TRBD2. The CDR3 is made up of 15 amino acids. Trimming removed 1 base from V and 8 bases from J; junction bases left unmatched: 6. Looked up from germline, CDR1 is SGHVS and CDR2 is FQNEAQ. CDR3 sequence reads: CASSLELAGGDEQFF. In DNA form, the CDR3 reads TGTGCCAGCAGCTTAGAACTGGCGGGAGGGGATGAGCAGTTCTTC.

V gene TRBV9 combines with J gene TRBJ2-5, with 13 bases matching TRBD2. The V gene's germline CDR1 is SGDLS and CDR2 YYNGEE. V gave up 7 bases and J gave up 5 bases; unmatched junction bases: 8. CDR3 length: 15 amino acids. The CDR3 is CASGLAGVEGETQYF. The CDR3 coding sequence is TGTGCCAGCGGACTAGCGGGAGTTGAGGGGGAGACCCAGTACTTC.

The chain has TRBV14 and TRBJ1-1, with unresolved D. V lost 2 bases, J lost 4 bases, and 8 bases lay in between. The CDR3 extends over 13 amino acids. Germline values: CDR1 SGHDN, CDR2 FVKESK. The CDR3 region is CASSQLVPTEAFF. CDR3 bases: TGTGCCAGCAGCCAATTAGTCCCCACTGAAGCTTTCTTT.

The sample holds a few counts of this clone. This chain connects TRBV13 to TRBJ1-2; D unresolved. This CDR3 comprises 15 residues. Trimming removed 5 bases from V and 2 bases from J, with 15 bases in between. Looked up from germline, CDR1 is PRHDT and CDR2 is FYEKMQ (reference sequence). The CDR3 nucleotides read TGTGCCAGCAGCCAAGGATGGCAGACAAACTATGGCTACACCTTC. Amino acids: CASSQGWQTNYGYTF.

The gene calls are TRBV10-3 and TRBJ1-5, with D uncertain. Between the trimmed V and J ends, which lost 3 bases and 5 bases, there was a span of 11 bases. Germline CDR1 and CDR2: ENHRY and SYGVKD. The CDR3 length is 14 residues. The CDR3 coding sequence is TGTGCCATCAGTGACATCCGAGGTGATCAGCCCCAGCATTTT. Residues: CAISDIRGDQPQHF.

The sample holds one count of this clone. The chain uses TRBV19 and TRBJ1-1, with D perhaps TRBD1 (5 bases). The length of the CDR3 is 13 residues. CDR1 is LNHDA, CDR2 SQIVND, per germline (reference sequence). V lost 1 base, J lost 7 bases, and 10 bases lay in between. The DNA for the CDR3 is TGTGCCAGTAGTATAGGGAGACAGAGTGAAGCTTTCTTT. Translation gives CASSIGRQSEAFF.

This chain links TRBV13 with TRBJ2-7, with no clear D. The CDR3 runs 12 residues. V was cut by 2 bases and J by 0 bases, with 2 bases left in between. Per the germline V gene, CDR1 is PRHDT and CDR2 is FYEKMQ (reference sequence). Written as DNA, the CDR3 is TGTGCCAGCAGCTTACTCTCCTACGAGCAGTACTTC. Protein sequence: CASSLLSYEQYF. Full variable domain (missing parts from reference TRBV13 and TRBJ2-7): AAGVIQSPRHLIKEKRETATLKCYPIPRHDTVYWYQQGPGQDPQFLISFYEKMQSDKGSIPDRFSAQQFSDYHSELNMSSLELGDSALYFCASSLLSYEQYFGPGTRLTVT.

The gene calls are TRBV5-4 and TRBJ2-3, with D maybe TRBD2 (6 bases). The CDR3 contains 16 residues. V was shortened by 4 bases and J by 2 bases, with 17 bases between the two germline ends. CDR1 is SGHNT and CDR2 is YYREEE in the germline V gene (reference sequence). CDR3 region: CASSLWRGANTDTQYF. In DNA, the CDR3 is TGTGCCAGCAGCCTTTGGAGGGGCGCTAACACAGATACGCAGTATTTT.

This clone was counted a few times. This rearrangement joins TRBV18 to TRBJ1-2, with a weak D call TRBD1 (5 bases). Germline V gives CDR1 KGHSH, CDR2 LQKENI. The V end lost 4 bases, the J end lost 6 bases, and 15 bases lay between the germline ends. There are 14 residues in the CDR3. The CDR3 bases are TGTGCCAGCTCACTGGTTCATAGGGGTGATGGCTACACCTTC. Amino acid sequence: CASSLVHRGDGYTF.

V gene TRBV14 combines with J gene TRBJ2-7; TRBD1 matches at 7 bases. The CDR3 loop spans 16 amino acids. The ends lost 4 bases at V and 5 bases at J; junction bases unmatched: 14. Germline assignment: CDR1 SGHDN and CDR2 FVKESK. The CDR3 DNA reads as TGTGCCAGCAGCCTAGGGGGCAAGCGGCAGTCTAACGAGCAGTACTTC. Translating it yields CASSLGGKRQSNEQYF. Full variable domain (missing parts from reference TRBV14 and TRBJ2-7): EAGVTQFPSHSVIEKGQTVTLRCDPISGHDNLYWYRRVMGKEIKFLLHFVKESKQDESGMPNNRFLAERTGGTYSTLKVQPAELEDSGVYFCASSLGGKRQSNEQYFGPGTRLTVT.

The genes are TRBV27 and TRBJ2-1, with D uncertain. Germline V CDR1 and CDR2: MNHEY, SMNVEV (reference sequence). This CDR3 has 12 amino acids. V lost 7 bases and J lost 0, with 4 bases in between. DNA of the CDR3: TGTGCCAGCAAGCCCTCCTACAATGAGCAGTTCTTC. As protein: CASKPSYNEQFF.

Written as DNA, the CDR3 is TGTGCCAGCAGTTGGCCTTTCGAGGCAACTAACTATGGCTACACCTTC. Its translation: CASSWPFEATNYGYTF. The J gene is TRBJ1-2, the V gene TRBV28; D is ambiguous. Per the germline V gene, CDR1 is MDHEN and CDR2 is SYDVKM. V was clipped by 4 bases and J by 0 bases, with 15 bases between them. The CDR3 runs 16 residues.

This chain links TRBV27 with TRBJ1-1; D is possibly TRBD1 (5 bases). Germline lookup yields CDR1 MNHEY and CDR2 SMNVEV (reference sequence). V was pared by 2 bases and J by 8 bases, with 21 bases between. The CDR3 sequence is 16 residues long. CDR3 amino acids: CASSLTWVLTGNEAFF. DNA of the CDR3: TGTGCCAGCAGTTTAACATGGGTTCTTACAGGAAACGAAGCTTTCTTT.

The rearrangement uses TRBV30 and TRBJ2-2, with a weak D call TRBD2 (5 bases). Germline V lookup: CDR1 GTSNPN, CDR2 SVGIG (reference sequence). The CDR3 covers 13 residues. V dropped 4 bases and J dropped 6 bases, with 12 bases sitting between them. Here the CDR3 DNA reads TGTGCCTGGAACGACGGGATCCCCGGGGAGCTGTTTTTT. It yields the protein CAWNDGIPGELFF.

The V and J genes are TRBV7-9 and TRBJ1-2, with D maybe TRBD1 (5 bases). Germline CDR1 SEHNR, CDR2 FQNEAQ (reference sequence). The length of the CDR3 is 13 residues. Between the trimmed V and J ends, which lost 10 bases and 4 bases, there was a span of 16 bases. The CDR3 loop is CATLKEGLYGYTF. The DNA for the CDR3 is TGTGCCACCCTAAAAGAGGGACTCTATGGCTACACCTTC.

A note on this clone: This sample also contains other DNA sequences that code for the same CDR3. CDR3 amino acids: CASSSSSTDTQYF. The DNA of the CDR3 is TGTGCCAGCAGTTCCAGTAGCACAGATACGCAGTATTTT. This chain connects TRBV28 to TRBJ2-3; D call uncertain. This CDR3 region has 13 residues. Trimming removed 4 bases from V and 0 bases from J, with 5 bases in between. Germline V gene sequence: CDR1 MDHEN, CDR2 SYDVKM.

The rearrangement uses TRBV24-1 and TRBJ1-2; no clear D gene. The germline V gene has CDR1 KGHDR and CDR2 SFDVKD. V lost 4 bases, J lost 6 bases, and 11 bases lay in between. This CDR3 has 13 residues. The CDR3 sequence: CATSEEGPNGYTF. In DNA form, the CDR3 reads TGTGCCACCAGTGAGGAGGGTCCGAATGGCTACACCTTC.

This rearrangement joins TRBV28 to TRBJ2-1; TRBD2 matches at 8 bases. CDR3 length: 17 residues. V shed 4 bases, J shed 5 bases, and the junction held 13 bases outside the gene matches. Germline CDR1 is MDHEN and CDR2 is SYDVKM. This CDR3 reads CASSSVEGLVTHNEQFF. CDR3 sequence (DNA): TGTGCCAGCAGTTCCGTCGAGGGACTAGTTACCCACAATGAGCAGTTCTTC.